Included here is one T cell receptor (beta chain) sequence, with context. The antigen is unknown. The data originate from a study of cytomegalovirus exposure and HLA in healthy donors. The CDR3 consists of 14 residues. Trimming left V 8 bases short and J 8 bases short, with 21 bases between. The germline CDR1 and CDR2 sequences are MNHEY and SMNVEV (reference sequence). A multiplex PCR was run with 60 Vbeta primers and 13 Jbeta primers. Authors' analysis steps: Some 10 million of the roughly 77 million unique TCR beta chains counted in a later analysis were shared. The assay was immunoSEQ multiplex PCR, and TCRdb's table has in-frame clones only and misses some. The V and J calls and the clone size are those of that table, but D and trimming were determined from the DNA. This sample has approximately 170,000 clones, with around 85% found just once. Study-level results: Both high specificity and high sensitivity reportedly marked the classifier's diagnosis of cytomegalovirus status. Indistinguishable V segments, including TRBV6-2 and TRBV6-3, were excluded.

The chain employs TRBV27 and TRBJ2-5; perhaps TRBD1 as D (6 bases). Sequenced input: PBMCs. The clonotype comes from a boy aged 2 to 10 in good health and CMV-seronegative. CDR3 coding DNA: TGTGCCAGCGCGTCGAACAGGGACCGAAGAACCCAGTACTTC. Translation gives CASASNRDRRTQYF.